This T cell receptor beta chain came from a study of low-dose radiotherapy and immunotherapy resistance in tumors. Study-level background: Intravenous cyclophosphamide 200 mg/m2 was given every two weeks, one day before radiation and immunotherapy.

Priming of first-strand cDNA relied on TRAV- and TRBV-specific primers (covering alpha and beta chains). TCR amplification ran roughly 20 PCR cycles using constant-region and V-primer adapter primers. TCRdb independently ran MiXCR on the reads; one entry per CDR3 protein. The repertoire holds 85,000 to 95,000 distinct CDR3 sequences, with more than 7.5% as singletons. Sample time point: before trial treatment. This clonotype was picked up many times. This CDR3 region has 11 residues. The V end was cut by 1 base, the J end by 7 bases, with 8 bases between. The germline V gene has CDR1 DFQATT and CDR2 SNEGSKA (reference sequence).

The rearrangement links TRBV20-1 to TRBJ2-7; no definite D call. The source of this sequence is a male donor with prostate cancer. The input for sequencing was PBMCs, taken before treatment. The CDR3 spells CSARGVGEQYF. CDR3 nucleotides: TGCAGTGCTAGAGGGGTTGGAGAGCAGTACTTC.